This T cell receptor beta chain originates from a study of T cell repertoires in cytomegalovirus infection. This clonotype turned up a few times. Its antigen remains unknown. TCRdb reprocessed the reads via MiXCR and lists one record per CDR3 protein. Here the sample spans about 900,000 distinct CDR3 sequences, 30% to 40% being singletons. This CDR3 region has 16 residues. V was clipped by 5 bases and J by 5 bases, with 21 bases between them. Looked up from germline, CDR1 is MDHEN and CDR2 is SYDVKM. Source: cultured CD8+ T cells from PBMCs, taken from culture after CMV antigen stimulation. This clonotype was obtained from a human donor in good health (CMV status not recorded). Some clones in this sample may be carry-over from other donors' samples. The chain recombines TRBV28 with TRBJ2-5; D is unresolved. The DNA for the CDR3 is TGTGCCAGCAGTCTCACCCCTTTGGCCGTAGTGGAGACCCAGTACTTC. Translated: CASSLTPLAVVETQYF.